This T cell receptor beta chain was recorded in a study of blood T cells in healthy people across ages. Overall study: There was about one barcoded beta molecule captured by template switching per two T cells. Study-wide findings and caveats: More naive CD4+ cells and higher diversity were found in long-lived than in aged donors.

To note about this clonotype: Its specificity is unknown.

The donors, healthy Caucasians from Russia, were aged roughly 6 to 90. V dropped 7 bases and J dropped 8 bases, with 11 bases sitting between them. Germline-derived CDR1 and CDR2 are WSHSY and SAAADI. The CDR3 is made up of 11 amino acids. For the second PCR, which ran for roughly 6 to 12 cycles, a sample-barcoded 5' primer and a J-beta primer mix were used. TCRdb re-called the 5' RACE reads with MiXCR, one entry per CDR3 protein. The sample yields over 1,500,000 distinct CDR3 sequences, about two fifths seen once. The V gene is TRBV10-2, the J gene TRBJ1-2, with no clear D. The sequenced sample was blood. The TCR sequence derives from a human donor in good health. In DNA, the CDR3 is TGCGCCAGCAACAGCGGGGAGGGCTACACCTTC. It yields the protein CASNSGEGYTF.